Described below is a single T cell receptor beta chain sequence and its context. This clone appeared once. Its antigen specificity is not known. No much larger clonotype is one base removed from it; base qualities were not supplied. The sample originates from a study of blood T cell repertoires in COVID-19 (dated by TCRdb to the early 2020s). As for the study more broadly: Samples from collaborators originated in the United States, Italy and Spain and spanned both the acute and convalescent phases of COVID-19. The sample metadata nearly always contained a de-identified subject ID, COVID-19 status, age in years and sex. Subjects who had been exposed to COVID-19, were actively infected with it, or had recovered from it provided the deeply sampled blood TCRbeta repertoires that made up the dataset. The samples were drawn from two sources: the first 160 participants of the ongoing ImmuneRACE study, and 1,000 to 1,500 subjects contributed by 6 global collaborators. The repertoires were made available in a free public database intended to serve as a resource for research on the immune response to SARS-CoV-2. The prospective study material was composed of cDNA or gDNA derived from T cells, B-cell-depleted T cells, or PBMCs. Where available, HLA class I and class II types were obtained from metadata supplied by the sample provider rather than from assay-based typing. The investigation overall reported the following: Clinical and demographic metadata were provided uncurated, with the amount varying by source and participant.

V is pruned by 8 bases and J by 0 bases, leaving 14 bases of the junction without a gene match. The CDR3 spans 17 residues, from the cysteine through the phenylalanine. Only CDR3 DNA remains: 51 bases, in frame from the first base. CDR1 and CDR2 are drawn from the germline V gene: MNHEY, SVGEGT. TCRbeta CDR3 regions were amplified from genomic DNA using the immunoSEQ Assay, a bias-controlled multiplex PCR. From the authors' description of their analysis: Nucleated cell counts per sample were estimated from amplification of reference gene primers within the assay. To quantify the absolute abundance of each unique TCRbeta CDR3 rearrangement, sequence reads were collapsed and filtered. For each sample, productive Simpson clonality was calculated as the square root of Simpson's diversity index across productive rearrangements. Not all clones reach the TCRdb copy of this immuneACCESS table, which keeps in-frame sequences only. Checked studies attribute under half of the gap to unresolved V genes and leave the rest unexplained. Clone size and the V and J calls come from that table; the DNA yielded D and trimming. This sample comprises around 620,000 clones, over 80% of them detected only once. Of the sample, roughly 0.25% falls within the top ten clones.

Each collaborating institution followed its own protocols to collect whole blood in K2EDTA tubes. Collaborator samples were shipped for TCRbeta analysis as frozen whole blood, isolated PBMCs, or DNA extracted from either sample type. The chain is assembled from TRBV6-2 or TRBV6-3 and TRBJ2-7, and 9 junctional nucleotides match TRBD1. Sequenced material: peripheral blood. This receptor was taken from a young woman with acute or convalescent COVID-19. In nucleotides, the sequence is TGTGCCAGCGGCCGGGGACAGGGAACATTATCCTCCTACGAGCAGTACTTC. This sequence encodes CASGRGQGTLSSYEQYF.